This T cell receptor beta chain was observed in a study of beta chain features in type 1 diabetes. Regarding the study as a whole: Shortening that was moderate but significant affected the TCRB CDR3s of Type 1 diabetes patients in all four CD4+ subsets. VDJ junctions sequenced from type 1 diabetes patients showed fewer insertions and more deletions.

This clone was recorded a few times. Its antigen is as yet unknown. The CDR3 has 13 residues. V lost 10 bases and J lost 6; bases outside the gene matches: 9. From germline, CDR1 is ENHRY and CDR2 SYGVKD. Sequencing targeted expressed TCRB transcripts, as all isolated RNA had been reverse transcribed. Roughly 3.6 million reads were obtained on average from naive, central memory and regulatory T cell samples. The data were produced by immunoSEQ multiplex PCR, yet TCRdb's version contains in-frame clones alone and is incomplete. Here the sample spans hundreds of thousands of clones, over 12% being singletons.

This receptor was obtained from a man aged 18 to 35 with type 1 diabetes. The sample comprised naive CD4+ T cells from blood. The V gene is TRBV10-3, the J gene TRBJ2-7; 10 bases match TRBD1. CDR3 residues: CASTGTGEGEQYF. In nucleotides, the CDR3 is TGTGCCAGCACCGGGACAGGGGAGGGCGAGCAGTACTTC.